This TCR beta chain was sequenced during a study of cytomegalovirus exposure and HLA in healthy donors. All donors participated as healthy donors of bone marrow. PCR employed 60 Vbeta and 13 Jbeta primers. Libraries were prepared by immunoSEQ multiplex PCR; TCRdb keeps only in-frame clonotypes and omits some of them. The sample includes roughly 110,000 clones, around 80% of them seen just once. The CDR3 loop spans 13 amino acids. Looked up from germline, CDR1 is SGDLS and CDR2 is YYNGEE. Trimming cost V 0 bases and J 6 bases, with 10 bases left between them. Study-wide results and caveats: Some highly shared sequence variants likely arose as a pipeline artifact. Rare sequences made up most TCRs, while some public TCRs were found in many donors. In a later analysis, a missense DCLRE1C variant was linked to TCR beta V- and J-gene trimming.

This clone was seen more than once but under ten times. The antigen is not known. Sequenced: PBMCs. The chain joins TRBV9 to TRBJ2-7, with a weak D call TRBD1 (5 bases). The receptor comes from a man aged 25-45 years in good health and CMV-seropositive. CDR3 loop: CASSVAGQSEQYF. The DNA for the CDR3 is TGTGCCAGCAGCGTAGCAGGGCAGTCCGAGCAGTACTTC.